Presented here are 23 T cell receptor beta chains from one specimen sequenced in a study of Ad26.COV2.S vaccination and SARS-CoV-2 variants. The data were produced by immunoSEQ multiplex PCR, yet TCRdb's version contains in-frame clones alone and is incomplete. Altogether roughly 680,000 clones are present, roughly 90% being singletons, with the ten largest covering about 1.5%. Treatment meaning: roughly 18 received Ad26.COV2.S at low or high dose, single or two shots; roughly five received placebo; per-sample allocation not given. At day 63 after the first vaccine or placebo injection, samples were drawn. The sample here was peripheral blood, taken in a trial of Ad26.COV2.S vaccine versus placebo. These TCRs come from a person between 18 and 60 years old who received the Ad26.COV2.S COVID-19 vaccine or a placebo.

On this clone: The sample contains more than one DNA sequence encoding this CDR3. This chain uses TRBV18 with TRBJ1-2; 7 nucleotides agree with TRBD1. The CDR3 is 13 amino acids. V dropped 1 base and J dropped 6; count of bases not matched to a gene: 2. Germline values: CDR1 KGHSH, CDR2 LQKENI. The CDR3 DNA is TGTGCCAGCTCACCACGGGACAGAGATGGCTACACCTTC. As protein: CASSPRDRDGYTF. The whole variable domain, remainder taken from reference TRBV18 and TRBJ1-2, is NAGVMQNPRHLVRRRGQEARLRCSPMKGHSHVYWYRQLPEEGLKFMVYLQKENIIDESGMPKERFSAEFPKEGPSILRIQQVVRGDSAAYFCASSPRDRDGYTFGSGTRLTVV.

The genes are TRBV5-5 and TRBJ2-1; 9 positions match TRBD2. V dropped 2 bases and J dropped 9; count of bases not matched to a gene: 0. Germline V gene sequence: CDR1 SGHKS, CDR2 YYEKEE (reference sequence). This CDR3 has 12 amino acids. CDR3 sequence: CASSLLAGEQFF. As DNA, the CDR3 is TGTGCCAGCAGCTTACTAGCGGGTGAGCAGTTCTTC.

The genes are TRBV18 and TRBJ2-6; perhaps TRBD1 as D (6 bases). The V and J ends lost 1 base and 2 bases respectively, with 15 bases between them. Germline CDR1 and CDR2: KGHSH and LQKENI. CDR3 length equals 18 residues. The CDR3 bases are TGTGCCAGCTCACCACTATTACAGGGCTCCCCTGGGGCCAACGTCCTGACTTTC. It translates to CASSPLLQGSPGANVLTF.

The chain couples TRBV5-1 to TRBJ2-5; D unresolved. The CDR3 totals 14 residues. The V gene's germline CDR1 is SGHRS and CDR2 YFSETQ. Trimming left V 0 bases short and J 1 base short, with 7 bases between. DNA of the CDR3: TGCGCCAGCAGCTTGGGCGGTTTCCAAGAGACCCAGTACTTC. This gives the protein CASSLGGFQETQYF.

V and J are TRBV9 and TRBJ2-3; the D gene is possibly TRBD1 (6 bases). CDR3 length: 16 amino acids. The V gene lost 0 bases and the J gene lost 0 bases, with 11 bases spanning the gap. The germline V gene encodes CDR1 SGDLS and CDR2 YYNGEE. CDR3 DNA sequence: TGTGCCAGCAGCGTAGAGGGGGTCCTCAGCACAGATACGCAGTATTTT. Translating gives CASSVEGVLSTDTQYF. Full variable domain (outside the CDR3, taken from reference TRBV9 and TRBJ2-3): DSGVTQTPKHLITATGQRVTLRCSPRSGDLSVYWYQQSLDQGLQFLIQYYNGEERAKGNILERFSAQQFPDLHSELNLSSLELGDSALYFCASSVEGVLSTDTQYFGPGTRLTVL.

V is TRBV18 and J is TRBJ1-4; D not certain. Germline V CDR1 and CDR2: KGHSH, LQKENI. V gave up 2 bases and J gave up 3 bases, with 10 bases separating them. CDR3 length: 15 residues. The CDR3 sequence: CASSPTRAANEKLFF. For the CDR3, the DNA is TGTGCCAGCTCACCAACGAGGGCCGCTAATGAAAAACTGTTTTTT. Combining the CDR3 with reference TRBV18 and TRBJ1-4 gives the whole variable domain NAGVMQNPRHLVRRRGQEARLRCSPMKGHSHVYWYRQLPEEGLKFMVYLQKENIIDESGMPKERFSAEFPKEGPSILRIQQVVRGDSAAYFCASSPTRAANEKLFFGSGTQLSVL.

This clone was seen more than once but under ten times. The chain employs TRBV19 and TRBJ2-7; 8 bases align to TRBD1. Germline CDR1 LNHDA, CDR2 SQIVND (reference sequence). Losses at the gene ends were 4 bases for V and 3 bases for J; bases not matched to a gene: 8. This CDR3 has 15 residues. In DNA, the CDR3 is TGTGCCAGTAGTACCGACAGGGGAGGAGGCTACGAGCAGTACTTC. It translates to CASSTDRGGGYEQYF.

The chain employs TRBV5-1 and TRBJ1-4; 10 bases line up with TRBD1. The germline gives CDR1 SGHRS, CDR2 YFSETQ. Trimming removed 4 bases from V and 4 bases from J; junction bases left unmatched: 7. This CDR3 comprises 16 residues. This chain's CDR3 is CASSPGDRGDNEKLFF. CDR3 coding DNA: TGCGCCAGCAGCCCTGGGGACAGGGGAGATAATGAAAAACTGTTTTTT.

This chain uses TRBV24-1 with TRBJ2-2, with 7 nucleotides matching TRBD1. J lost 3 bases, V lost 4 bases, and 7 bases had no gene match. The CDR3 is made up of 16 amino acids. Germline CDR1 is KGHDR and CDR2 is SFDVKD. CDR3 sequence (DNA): TGTGCCACCAGTGAGCCGACAGGGTGGGACACCGGGGAGCTGTTTTTT. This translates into CATSEPTGWDTGELFF.

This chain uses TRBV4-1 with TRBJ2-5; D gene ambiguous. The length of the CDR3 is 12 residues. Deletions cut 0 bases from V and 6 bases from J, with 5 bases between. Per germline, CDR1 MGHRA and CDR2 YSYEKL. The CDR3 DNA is TGCGCCAGCAGCCAAGATCTTAAGACCCAGTACTTC. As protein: CASSQDLKTQYF.

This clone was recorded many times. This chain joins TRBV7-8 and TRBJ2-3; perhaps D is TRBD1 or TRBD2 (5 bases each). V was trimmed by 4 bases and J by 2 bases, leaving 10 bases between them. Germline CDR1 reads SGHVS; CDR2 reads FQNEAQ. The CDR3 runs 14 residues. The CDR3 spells CASSYGTDTDTQYF. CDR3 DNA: TGTGCCAGCAGCTACGGGACGGACACAGATACGCAGTATTTT.

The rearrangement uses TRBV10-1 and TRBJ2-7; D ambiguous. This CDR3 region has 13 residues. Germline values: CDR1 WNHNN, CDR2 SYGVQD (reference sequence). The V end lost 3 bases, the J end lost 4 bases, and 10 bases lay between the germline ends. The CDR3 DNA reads TGCGCCAGCAGTGATCCGCCCTCTTACGAGCAGTACTTC. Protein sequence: CASSDPPSYEQYF.

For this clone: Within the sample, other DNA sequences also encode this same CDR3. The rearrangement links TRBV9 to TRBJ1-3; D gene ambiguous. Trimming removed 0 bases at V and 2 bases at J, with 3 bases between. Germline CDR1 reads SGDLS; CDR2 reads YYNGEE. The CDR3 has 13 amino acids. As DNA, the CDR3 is TGTGCCAGCAGCGTAGTCCCTGGAAACACCATATATTTT. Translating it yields CASSVVPGNTIYF.

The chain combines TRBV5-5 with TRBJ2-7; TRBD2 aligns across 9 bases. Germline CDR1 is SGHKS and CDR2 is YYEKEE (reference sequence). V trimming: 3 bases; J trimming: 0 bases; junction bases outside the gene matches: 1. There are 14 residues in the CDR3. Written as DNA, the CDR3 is TGTGCCAGCAGCTGGACTAGCGTCTCCTACGAGCAGTACTTC. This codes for CASSWTSVSYEQYF.

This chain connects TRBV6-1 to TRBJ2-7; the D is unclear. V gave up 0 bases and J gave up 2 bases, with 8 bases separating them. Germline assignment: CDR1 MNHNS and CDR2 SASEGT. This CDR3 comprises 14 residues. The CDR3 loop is CASSEAPRAYEQYF. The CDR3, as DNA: TGTGCCAGCAGTGAAGCTCCCAGAGCCTACGAGCAGTACTTC.

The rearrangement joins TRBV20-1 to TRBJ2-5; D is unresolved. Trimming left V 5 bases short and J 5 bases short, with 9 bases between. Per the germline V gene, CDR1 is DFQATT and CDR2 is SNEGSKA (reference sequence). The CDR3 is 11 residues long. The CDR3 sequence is CSAFKGETQYF. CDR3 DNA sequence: TGCAGTGCTTTTAAAGGGGAGACCCAGTACTTC.

The CDR3 DNA reads as TGTGCCAGCAGCCCGACTAGCGGGAGGTACGAGCAGTACTTC. Its protein product is CASSPTSGRYEQYF. The chain uses TRBV3-1 (or the pseudogene TRBV3-2) and TRBJ2-7, with 13 nucleotides matching TRBD2. The CDR3 sequence is 14 residues long. Germline trimming cut 4 bases from V and 4 bases from J; bases unmatched to any gene: 1. The germline CDR1 and CDR2 sequences are LGHDT and YNNKEL (reference sequence).

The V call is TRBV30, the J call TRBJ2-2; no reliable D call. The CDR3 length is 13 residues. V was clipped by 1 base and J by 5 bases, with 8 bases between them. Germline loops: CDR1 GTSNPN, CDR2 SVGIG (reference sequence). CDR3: CAWSDLGTGELFF. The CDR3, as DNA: TGTGCCTGGAGTGATCTGGGAACCGGGGAGCTGTTTTTT.

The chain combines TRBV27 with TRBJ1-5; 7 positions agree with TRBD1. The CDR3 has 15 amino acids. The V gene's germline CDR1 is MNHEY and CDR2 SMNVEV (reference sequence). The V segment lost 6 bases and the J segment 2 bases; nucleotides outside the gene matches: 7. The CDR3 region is CASSLTGFGNQPQHF. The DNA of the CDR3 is TGTGCCAGCAGCCTGACAGGGTTCGGCAATCAGCCCCAGCATTTT.

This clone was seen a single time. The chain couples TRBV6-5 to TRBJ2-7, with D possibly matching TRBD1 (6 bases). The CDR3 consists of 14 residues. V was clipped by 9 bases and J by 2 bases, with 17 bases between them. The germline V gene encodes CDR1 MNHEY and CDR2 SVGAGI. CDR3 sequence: CASTPGDGTYEQYF. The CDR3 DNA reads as TGTGCCAGTACCCCAGGGGACGGCACCTACGAGCAGTACTTC.

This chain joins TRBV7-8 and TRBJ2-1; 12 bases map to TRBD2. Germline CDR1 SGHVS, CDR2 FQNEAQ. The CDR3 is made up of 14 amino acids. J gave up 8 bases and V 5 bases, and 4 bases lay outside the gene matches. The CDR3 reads CASSPSGGGYEQFF. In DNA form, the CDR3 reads TGTGCCAGCAGCCCTAGCGGGGGGGGCTATGAGCAGTTCTTC.

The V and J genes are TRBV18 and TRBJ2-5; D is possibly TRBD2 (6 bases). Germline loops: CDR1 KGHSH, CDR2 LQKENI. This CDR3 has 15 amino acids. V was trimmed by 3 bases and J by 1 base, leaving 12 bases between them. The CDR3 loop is CASSPSGGLQETQYF. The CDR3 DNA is TGTGCCAGCTCACCCTCTGGGGGACTCCAAGAGACCCAGTACTTC.

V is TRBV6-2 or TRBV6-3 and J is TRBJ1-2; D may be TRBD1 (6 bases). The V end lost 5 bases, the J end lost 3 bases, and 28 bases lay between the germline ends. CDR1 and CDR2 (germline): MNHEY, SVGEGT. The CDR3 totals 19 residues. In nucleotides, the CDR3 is TGTGCCAGCAGTCCGATTCTGACCAACAGGGAAGGGATCCACTATGGCTACACCTTC. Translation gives CASSPILTNREGIHYGYTF.